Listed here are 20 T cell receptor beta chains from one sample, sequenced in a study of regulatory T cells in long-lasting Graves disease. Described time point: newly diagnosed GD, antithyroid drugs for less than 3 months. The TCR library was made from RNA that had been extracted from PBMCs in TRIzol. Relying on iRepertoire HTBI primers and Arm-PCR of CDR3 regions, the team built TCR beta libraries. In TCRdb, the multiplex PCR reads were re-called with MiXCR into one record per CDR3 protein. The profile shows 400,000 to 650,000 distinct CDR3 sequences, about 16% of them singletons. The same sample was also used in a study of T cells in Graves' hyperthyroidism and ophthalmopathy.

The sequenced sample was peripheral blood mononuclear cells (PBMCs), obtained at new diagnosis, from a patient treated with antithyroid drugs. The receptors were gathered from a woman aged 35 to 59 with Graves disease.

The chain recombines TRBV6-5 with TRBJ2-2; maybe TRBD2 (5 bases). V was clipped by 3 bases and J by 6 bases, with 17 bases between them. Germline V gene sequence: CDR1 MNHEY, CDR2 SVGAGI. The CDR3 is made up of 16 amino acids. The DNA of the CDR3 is TGTGCCAGCAGTTATCTCCCGATTCCTAGCTCCGGGGAGCTGTTTTTT. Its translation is CASSYLPIPSSGELFF.

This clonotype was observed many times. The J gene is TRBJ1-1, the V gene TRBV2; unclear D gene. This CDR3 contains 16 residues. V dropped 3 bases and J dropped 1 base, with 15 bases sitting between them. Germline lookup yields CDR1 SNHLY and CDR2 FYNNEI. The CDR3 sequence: CASSDDGRPPNTEAFF. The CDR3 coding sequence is TGTGCCAGCAGTGACGATGGCAGGCCACCGAACACTGAAGCTTTCTTT.

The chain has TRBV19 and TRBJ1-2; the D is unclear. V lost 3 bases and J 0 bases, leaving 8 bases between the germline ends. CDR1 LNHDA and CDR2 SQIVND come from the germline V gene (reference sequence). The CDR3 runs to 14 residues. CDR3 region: CASSIGPTNYGYTF. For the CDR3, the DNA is TGTGCCAGTAGTATCGGGCCTACTAACTATGGCTACACCTTC.

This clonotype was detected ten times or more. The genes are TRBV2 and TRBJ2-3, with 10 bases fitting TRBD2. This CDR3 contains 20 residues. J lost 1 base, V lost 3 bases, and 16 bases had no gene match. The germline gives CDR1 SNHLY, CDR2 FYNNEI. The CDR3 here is CASSEGLAGGRLTRTDTQYF. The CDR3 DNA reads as TGTGCCAGCAGTGAGGGTTTAGCGGGGGGCCGATTGACGCGCACAGATACGCAGTATTTT.

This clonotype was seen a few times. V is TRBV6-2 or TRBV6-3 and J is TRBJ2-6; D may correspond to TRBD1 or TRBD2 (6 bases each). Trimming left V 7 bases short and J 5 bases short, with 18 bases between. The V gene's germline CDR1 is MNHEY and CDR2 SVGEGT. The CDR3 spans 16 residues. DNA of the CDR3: TGTGCCAGCATGCGTGTTGGGGGGCTTAGGGCCAACGTCCTGACTTTC. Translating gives CASMRVGGLRANVLTF.

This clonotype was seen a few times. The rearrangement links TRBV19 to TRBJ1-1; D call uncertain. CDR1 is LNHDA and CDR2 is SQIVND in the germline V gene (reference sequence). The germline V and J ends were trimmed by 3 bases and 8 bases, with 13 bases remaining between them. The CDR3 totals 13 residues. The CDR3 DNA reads TGTGCCAGTAGTATTGGAAATCCAACCGAAGCTTTCTTT. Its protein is CASSIGNPTEAFF.

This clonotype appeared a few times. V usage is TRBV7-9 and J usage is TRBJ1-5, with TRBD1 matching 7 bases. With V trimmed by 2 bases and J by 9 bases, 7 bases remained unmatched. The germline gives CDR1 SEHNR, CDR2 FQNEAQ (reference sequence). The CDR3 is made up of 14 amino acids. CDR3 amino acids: CASSLSDRDWPQHF. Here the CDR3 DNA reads TGTGCCAGCAGCTTATCCGACAGGGACTGGCCCCAGCATTTT.

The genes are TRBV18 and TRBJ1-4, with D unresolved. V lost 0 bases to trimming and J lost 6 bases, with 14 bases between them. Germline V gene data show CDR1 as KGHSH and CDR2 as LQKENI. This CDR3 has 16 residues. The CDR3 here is CASSPPGFRPDEKLFF. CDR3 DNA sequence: TGTGCCAGCTCACCACCTGGTTTCCGACCGGATGAAAAACTGTTTTTT.

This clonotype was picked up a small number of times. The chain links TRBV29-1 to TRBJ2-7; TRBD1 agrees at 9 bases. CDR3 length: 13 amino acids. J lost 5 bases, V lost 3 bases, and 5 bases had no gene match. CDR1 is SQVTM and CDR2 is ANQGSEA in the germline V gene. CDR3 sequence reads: CSVEGQGYNEQYF. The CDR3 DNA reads TGCAGCGTTGAGGGACAGGGTTACAACGAGCAGTACTTC.

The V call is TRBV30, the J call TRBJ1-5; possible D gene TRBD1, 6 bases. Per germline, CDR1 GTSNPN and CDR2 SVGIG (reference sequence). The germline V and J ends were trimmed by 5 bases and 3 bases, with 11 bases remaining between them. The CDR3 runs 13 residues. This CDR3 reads CAWARGFNQPQHF. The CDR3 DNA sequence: TGTGCCTGGGCCAGGGGCTTCAATCAGCCCCAGCATTTT. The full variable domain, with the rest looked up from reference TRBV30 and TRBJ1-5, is SQTIHQWPATLVQPVGSPLSLECTVEGTSNPNLYWYRQAAGRGLQLLFYSVGIGQISSEVPQNLSASRPQDRQFILSSKKLLLSDSGFYLCAWARGFNQPQHFGDGTRLSIL.

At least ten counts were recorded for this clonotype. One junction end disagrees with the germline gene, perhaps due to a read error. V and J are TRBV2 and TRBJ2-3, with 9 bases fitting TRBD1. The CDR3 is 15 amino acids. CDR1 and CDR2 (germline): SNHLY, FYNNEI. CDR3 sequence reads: CASREDRGEFYTQYF. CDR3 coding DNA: TGTGCCAGCAGAGAAGACAGGGGGGAATTTTATACGCAGTATTTT.

For the CDR3, the DNA is TGTGCCAGCAGTCCGGCCGGGACAGCCAGAAGTCAGCCCCAGCATTTT. It is translated as CASSPAGTARSQPQHF. V is TRBV12-3 or TRBV12-4 and J is TRBJ1-5; 7 bases map to TRBD1. The CDR3 covers 16 residues. V shed 5 bases and J 6 bases; nucleotides not matched to a gene: 13.

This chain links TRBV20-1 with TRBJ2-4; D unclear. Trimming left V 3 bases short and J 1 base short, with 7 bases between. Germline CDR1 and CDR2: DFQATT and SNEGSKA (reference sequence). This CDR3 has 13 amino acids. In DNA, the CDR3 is TGCAGTGCTAGTGGTGGGGCCAAAAACATTCAGTACTTC. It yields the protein CSASGGAKNIQYF.

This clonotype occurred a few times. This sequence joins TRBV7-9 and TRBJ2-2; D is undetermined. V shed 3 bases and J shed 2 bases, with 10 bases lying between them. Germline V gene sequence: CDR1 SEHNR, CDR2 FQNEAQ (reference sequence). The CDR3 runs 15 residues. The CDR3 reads CASSFGQSNTGELFF. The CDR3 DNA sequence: TGTGCCAGCAGCTTTGGGCAGTCTAACACCGGGGAGCTGTTTTTT. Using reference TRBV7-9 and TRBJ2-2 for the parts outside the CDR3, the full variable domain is DTGVSQNPRHKITKRGQNVTFRCDPISEHNRLYWYRQTLGQGPEFLTYFQNEAQLEKSRLLSDRFSAERPKGSFSTLEIQRTEQGDSAMYLCASSFGQSNTGELFFGEGSRLTVL.

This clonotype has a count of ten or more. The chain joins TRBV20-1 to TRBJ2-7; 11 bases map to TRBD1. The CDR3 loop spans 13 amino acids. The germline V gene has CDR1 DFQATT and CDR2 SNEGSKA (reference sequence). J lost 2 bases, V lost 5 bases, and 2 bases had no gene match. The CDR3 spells CSAPGQGAYEQYF. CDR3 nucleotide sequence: TGCAGTGCTCCGGGACAGGGGGCCTACGAGCAGTACTTC.

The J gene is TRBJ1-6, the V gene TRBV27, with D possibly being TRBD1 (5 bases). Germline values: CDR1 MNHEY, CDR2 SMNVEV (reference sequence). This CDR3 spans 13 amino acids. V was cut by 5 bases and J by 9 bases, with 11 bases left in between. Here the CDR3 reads CASSRGESSPLHF. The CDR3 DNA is TGTGCCAGCAGTAGGGGAGAGTCTTCACCCCTCCACTTT.

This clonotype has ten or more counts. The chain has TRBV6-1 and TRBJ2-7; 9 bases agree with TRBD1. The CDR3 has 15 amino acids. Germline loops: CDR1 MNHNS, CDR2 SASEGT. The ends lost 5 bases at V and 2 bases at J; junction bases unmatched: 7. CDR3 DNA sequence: TGTGCCAGCAGTCGTCCCGGGACAGGGCCCTACGAGCAGTACTTC. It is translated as CASSRPGTGPYEQYF.

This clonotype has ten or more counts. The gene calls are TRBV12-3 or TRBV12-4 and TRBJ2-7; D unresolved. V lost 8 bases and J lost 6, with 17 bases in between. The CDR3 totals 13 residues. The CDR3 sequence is CASPNKGNREQYF. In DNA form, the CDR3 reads TGTGCCAGCCCTAACAAAGGGAACCGCGAGCAGTACTTC.

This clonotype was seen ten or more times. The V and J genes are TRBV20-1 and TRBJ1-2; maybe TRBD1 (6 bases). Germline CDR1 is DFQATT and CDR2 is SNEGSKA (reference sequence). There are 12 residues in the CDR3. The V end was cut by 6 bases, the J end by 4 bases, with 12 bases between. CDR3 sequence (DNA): TGCAGTGCCCGGGGACAAGTCTATGGCTACACCTTC. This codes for CSARGQVYGYTF.

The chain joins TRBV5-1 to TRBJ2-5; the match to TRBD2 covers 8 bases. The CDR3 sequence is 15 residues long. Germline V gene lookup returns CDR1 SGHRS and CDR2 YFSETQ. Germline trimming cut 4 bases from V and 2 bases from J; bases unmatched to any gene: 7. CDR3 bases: TGCGCCAGCAGCGGAGTTAGCGGGGCGCAAGAGACCCAGTACTTC. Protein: CASSGVSGAQETQYF.